This T cell receptor beta chain was sequenced in a study of cytomegalovirus exposure and HLA in healthy donors. Vbeta (60) and Jbeta (13) primers were used in the PCR. Using immunoSEQ multiplex PCR, the repertoire was profiled, and TCRdb retains in-frame clones only, with some absent. The sample shows about 150,000 clones, roughly 82% of them seen only once. This clonotype was sampled from a young man in good health and CMV-seronegative. The sequenced sample consisted of PBMCs.

This CDR3 reads CSVDEEAGTEKLFF. For the CDR3, the DNA is TGCAGCGTTGATGAAGAAGCGGGTACGGAAAAACTGTTTTTT. The rearrangement joins TRBV29-1 to TRBJ1-4, with no clear D. CDR1 is SQVTM, CDR2 ANQGSEA, per germline. This CDR3 is built from 14 residues. V was cut by 3 bases and J by 8 bases, with 16 bases left in between. Looking up the rest from reference TRBV29-1 and TRBJ1-4 gives the full variable domain: SAVISQKPSRDICQRGTSLTIQCQVDSQVTMMFWYRQQPGQSLTLIATANQGSEATYESGFVIDKFPISRPNLTFSTLTVSNMSPEDSSIYLCSVDEEAGTEKLFFGSGTQLSVL.